The next 27 T cell receptor beta chains were all read from a single sample in a study of vaccination effects on CD4 cells after COVID-19. Antigens for these TCRs are unknown. Expansion with viral peptide pools was applied to antigen-specific CD4+ T cells by the ViraFEST assay prior to sequencing. Researchers isolated CD4+ T cells once 9 to 11 days of culture had elapsed. People in the vaccine group had not been infected with SARS-CoV-2 before, and their nucleocapsid antibodies were negative. Measured with immunoSEQ multiplex PCR; TCRdb has only the in-frame clones, and not every one. The data show roughly 63,000 clones, about 79% seen once. The specimen was CD4+ T cells from PBMCs cultured with HCoV-OC43 spike peptides, collected before COVID-19 vaccination. Subset reported: HCoV-OC43 spike overlapping peptide pool stimulation. The source of these receptors is a human donor who received a COVID-19 vaccine.

The J gene is TRBJ1-2, the V gene TRBV6-6; D is possibly TRBD1 (6 bases). The germline gives CDR1 MNHNY, CDR2 SVGAGI (reference sequence). The CDR3 runs to 12 residues. The ends were cut back, 6 bases at V and 13 bases at J, with 18 bases in the middle. The CDR3 here is CASRGQSPYCTF. The CDR3 DNA reads TGTGCCAGCAGAGGACAGAGTCCGTACTGCACCTTC.

CDR3 residues: CASSPGAGANVLTF. The CDR3, as DNA: TGTGCCAGCTCACCAGGGGCTGGGGCCAACGTCCTGACTTTC. The chain combines TRBV18 with TRBJ2-6; D remains ambiguous. Between the trimmed V and J ends, which lost 2 bases and 2 bases, there was a span of 4 bases. The CDR3 totals 14 residues. Per the germline V gene, CDR1 is KGHSH and CDR2 is LQKENI.

This clone has only a few counts. One end of the junction is discordant with germline, which a read error may explain. This chain links TRBV6-2 or TRBV6-3 with TRBJ2-2, with D possibly called TRBD1 or TRBD2 (5 bases each). Germline lookup yields CDR1 MNHEY and CDR2 SVGEGT. CDR3 length equals 14 residues. In nucleotides, the CDR3 is TGTGCCAGCAGTCCGCGGGCCACATTGGGGGTGCTGTTTTTT. Translated: CASSPRATLGVLFF.

The chain carries TRBV7-2 and TRBJ2-4; 8 nucleotides line up with TRBD1. The CDR3 is 16 amino acids. Trimming took 3 bases from V and 6 from J; bases not matched to a gene: 10. Per germline, CDR1 SGHTA and CDR2 FQGNSA. The CDR3 loop is CASSFQAGGPRNIQYF. The CDR3 DNA reads as TGTGCCAGCAGCTTCCAGGCAGGGGGCCCGAGAAACATTCAGTACTTC.

V gene TRBV2 combines with J gene TRBJ1-3, with 9 bases aligning to TRBD1. The germline V gene encodes CDR1 SNHLY and CDR2 FYNNEI. Trimming at V came to 4 bases and at J to 3 bases, leaving 7 bases not matched to a gene. This CDR3 has 16 amino acids. DNA of the CDR3: TGTGCCAGCAGTGGAATACAGGGGGCGGGTGGAAACACCATATATTTT. Its protein is CASSGIQGAGGNTIYF.

CDR3 sequence (DNA): TGTGCCAGCTCACCGGTGGGACAGGGGGGCTATGGCTACACCTTC. It codes for CASSPVGQGGYGYTF. J is TRBJ1-2 and V is TRBV18; 11 bases map to TRBD1. Germline CDR1 KGHSH, CDR2 LQKENI. The CDR3 has 15 amino acids. The V segment lost 3 bases and the J segment 4 bases; nucleotides outside the gene matches: 4.

This clone showed up just a few times. CDR3 in amino acids: CASSFLGDNEQFF. The DNA for the CDR3 is TGTGCCAGCAGTTTTCTAGGGGACAATGAGCAGTTCTTC. This chain uses TRBV12-3 or TRBV12-4 with TRBJ2-1; perhaps TRBD1 as D (5 bases). The CDR3 covers 13 residues. Trimming removed 3 bases at V and 5 bases at J, with 8 bases between.

This clone appeared a few times. The chain recombines TRBV6-5 with TRBJ2-2, with 8 nucleotides matching TRBD2. V shed 2 bases, J shed 6 bases, and the junction held 8 bases outside the gene matches. CDR1 MNHEY and CDR2 SVGAGI come from the germline V gene. The CDR3 has 16 residues. CDR3 coding DNA: TGTGCCAGCAGTTACGGGTCCGGGGGGGCCCCCGGGGAGCTGTTTTTT. It translates to CASSYGSGGAPGELFF.

The CDR3 DNA sequence: TGTGCCACCAGTGATTGGCGGCCGGGGGTCACCTACAATGAGCAGTTCTTC. Translated: CATSDWRPGVTYNEQFF. The V and J genes are TRBV24-1 and TRBJ2-1; possibly TRBD2 for D (6 bases). Trimming took 2 bases from V and 2 from J, leaving 15 bases between them. The germline V gene encodes CDR1 KGHDR and CDR2 SFDVKD. The CDR3 is 17 residues long.

The chain carries TRBV19 and TRBJ2-5, with D possibly being TRBD1 (5 bases). Germline V CDR1 and CDR2: LNHDA, SQIVND (reference sequence). The CDR3 totals 13 residues. V gave up 8 bases and J gave up 4 bases, with 14 bases separating them. The CDR3, as DNA: TGTGCCAGTGGAAGGGGAATTGGAGAGACCCAGTACTTC. Amino acids: CASGRGIGETQYF. Filled out from reference TRBV19 and TRBJ2-5, the complete variable domain reads DGGITQSPKYLFRKEGQNVTLSCEQNLNHDAMYWYRQDPGQGLRLIYYSQIVNDFQKGDIAEGYSVSREKKESFPLTVTSAQKNPTAFYLCASGRGIGETQYFGPGTRLLVL.

The chain uses TRBV20-1 and TRBJ1-1; no clear D. V was trimmed by 5 bases and J by 3 bases, leaving 7 bases between them. The CDR3 length is 11 residues. CDR1 and CDR2 from the germline V gene are DFQATT and SNEGSKA (reference sequence). The CDR3 nucleotides read TGCAGTGCTGGGAGTTACACTGAAGCTTTCTTT. This translates into CSAGSYTEAFF.

CDR3 DNA: TGTGCCATCAGCGGACAGTCGAGCTCCTACAATGAGCAGTTCTTC. Amino acid sequence: CAISGQSSSYNEQFF. The rearrangement uses TRBV10-3 and TRBJ2-1; D is perhaps TRBD1 (6 bases). The CDR3 is 15 residues long. The V and J ends lost 6 bases and 0 bases respectively, with 12 bases between them. The germline V gene has CDR1 ENHRY and CDR2 SYGVKD.

The V and J genes are TRBV28 and TRBJ1-5, with TRBD1 matching 7 bases. The V gene end was trimmed by 6 bases and the J gene end by 0 bases; junction bases not matched to a gene: 2. The germline gives CDR1 MDHEN, CDR2 SYDVKM. This CDR3 has 14 amino acids. This chain's CDR3 is CASRGGGSNQPQHF. The CDR3 DNA reads TGTGCCAGCAGAGGGGGCGGTAGCAATCAGCCCCAGCATTTT.

This chain uses TRBV5-1 with TRBJ2-5; D is perhaps TRBD1 (5 bases). This CDR3 comprises 14 residues. Germline CDR1 and CDR2: SGHRS and YFSETQ. The germline V and J ends were trimmed by 2 bases and 5 bases, with 13 bases remaining between them. CDR3 coding DNA: TGCGCCAGCAGCTTAGGCAGGGTAACGGAGACCCAGTACTTC. Translation: CASSLGRVTETQYF. Supplemented by reference TRBV5-1 and TRBJ2-5, the full variable domain reads KAGVTQTPRYLIKTRGQQVTLSCSPISGHRSVSWYQQTPGQGLQFLFEYFSETQRNKGNFPGRFSGRQFSNSRSEMNVSTLELGDSALYLCASSLGRVTETQYFGPGTRLLVL.

V usage is TRBV6-7 and J usage is TRBJ1-3, with 11 bases aligning to TRBD1. TRBV6-7 is reported as an ORF; its role is uncertain. The CDR3 is 18 residues long. The J segment lost 0 bases and the V segment lost 8 bases, leaving 12 bases of the junction unmatched. CDR3 nucleotide sequence: TGTGCCAGCGGAGGTAGGGGGACAGGGGGTAACTCTGGAAACACCATATATTTT. It encodes CASGGRGTGGNSGNTIYF.

The chain recombines TRBV5-1 with TRBJ2-5; 9 bases fit TRBD1. The CDR3 loop spans 14 amino acids. With 5 bases clipped from V and 5 bases from J, the junction kept 7 bases outside the gene matches. The germline CDR1 and CDR2 sequences are SGHRS and YFSETQ. CDR3 sequence: CASRLTGTGETQYF. The CDR3 DNA follows: TGCGCCAGCAGACTAACCGGGACAGGGGAGACCCAGTACTTC.

V and J are TRBV27 and TRBJ2-6, with 8 nucleotides matching TRBD1. Looked up from germline, CDR1 is MNHEY and CDR2 is SMNVEV (reference sequence). The length of the CDR3 is 15 residues. V lost 6 bases to trimming and J lost 2 bases; unmatched junction nucleotides: 3. The CDR3 loop is CASRAGGAGANVLTF. CDR3 nucleotides: TGTGCCAGCAGAGCAGGGGGCGCTGGGGCCAACGTCCTGACTTTC.

The genes are TRBV6-6 and TRBJ2-2; D perhaps matches TRBD1 (6 bases). The V end lost 6 bases, the J end lost 8 bases, and 16 bases lay between the germline ends. The V gene's germline CDR1 is MNHNY and CDR2 SVGAGI (reference sequence). The CDR3 sequence is 14 residues long. The CDR3 loop reads CASRPSRGTGELFF. CDR3 nucleotides: TGTGCCAGCAGACCTAGCAGAGGGACAGGGGAGCTGTTTTTT.

This clone was counted between two and nine times. The gene calls are TRBV6-2 or TRBV6-3 and TRBJ1-5; 10 bases agree with TRBD1. This CDR3 region has 14 residues. Germline trimming cut 6 bases from V and 7 bases from J; bases unmatched to any gene: 6. CDR1 MNHEY and CDR2 SVGEGT come from the germline V gene. In DNA form, the CDR3 reads TGTGCCAGCAGCCCGGGACAGGGGTCGCAGCCCCAGCATTTT. This sequence encodes CASSPGQGSQPQHF.

The rearrangement joins TRBV7-2 to TRBJ2-5, with TRBD1 as a possible D gene (6 bases). From germline, CDR1 is SGHTA and CDR2 FQGNSA. V gave up 1 base and J gave up 5 bases, with 11 bases separating them. This CDR3 is built from 14 residues. CDR3 DNA: TGTGCCAGCAGCTTAGATTGGACAGCGGAGACCCAGTACTTC. Translation gives CASSLDWTAETQYF.

This chain links TRBV7-9 with TRBJ2-2; a weak D match, TRBD1 (5 bases). In germline, CDR1 is SEHNR, CDR2 FQNEAQ (reference sequence). Trimming pared 8 bases from V and 2 bases from J, leaving 15 bases between. CDR3 length: 15 amino acids. The CDR3 DNA is TGTGCCAGCTTAGGCCAGGGTAAAAACACCGGGGAGCTGTTTTTT. The encoded protein is CASLGQGKNTGELFF.

V and J are TRBV24-1 and TRBJ1-5, with D uncertain. Trimming took 4 bases from V and 2 from J, leaving 11 bases between them. Germline CDR1 and CDR2: KGHDR and SFDVKD. The CDR3 has 15 residues. This chain's CDR3 is CATSDPGMGNQPQHF. The CDR3 DNA is TGTGCCACCAGTGACCCGGGGATGGGCAATCAGCCCCAGCATTTT.

The V and J genes are TRBV12-3 or TRBV12-4 and TRBJ1-5; D is ambiguous. V lost 6 bases and J 4 bases, leaving 10 bases between the germline ends. The CDR3 has 13 amino acids. CDR3 in DNA: TGTGCCAGCAGCCCGACGGTGAATCAGCCCCAGCATTTT. As protein: CASSPTVNQPQHF.

V gene TRBV7-8 combines with J gene TRBJ2-7, with D possibly TRBD1 on 6 matching bases. Germline-derived CDR1 and CDR2 are SGHVS and FQNEAQ. CDR3 size: 17 residues. V lost 4 bases and J lost 0, with 19 bases in between. CDR3 amino acids: CASSSPQGLRSSYEQYV. CDR3 sequence (DNA): TGTGCCAGCAGCTCACCCCAGGGGCTACGAAGCTCCTACGAGCAGTACGTC.

The J gene is TRBJ2-1, the V gene TRBV7-9; TRBD2 agrees at 7 bases. J lost 8 bases, V lost 2 bases, and 9 bases had no gene match. The CDR3 is 15 amino acids. Germline V gives CDR1 SEHNR, CDR2 FQNEAQ (reference sequence). This chain's CDR3 is CASSLRGDWADEQFF. CDR3 in DNA: TGTGCCAGCAGCTTACGGGGGGACTGGGCGGATGAGCAGTTCTTC.

In its sample, this clone was seen once. The chain employs TRBV5-1 and TRBJ2-5; D is unresolved. The CDR3 spans 14 residues. Deletions cut 4 bases from V and 3 bases from J, with 13 bases between. Germline-derived CDR1 and CDR2 are SGHRS and YFSETQ. CDR3 loop: CASSPQDGEETQYF. The CDR3 nucleotides are TGCGCCAGCAGCCCCCAGGACGGAGAAGAGACCCAGTACTTC.

The sample holds one count of this clone. J is TRBJ1-2 and V is TRBV5-1; possibly TRBD1 for D (6 bases). Per the germline V gene, CDR1 is SGHRS and CDR2 is YFSETQ. The CDR3 runs to 14 residues. Between the trimmed V and J ends, which lost 4 bases and 5 bases, there was a span of 15 bases. CDR3 DNA sequence: TGCGCCAGCAGCATTGGACAGAGTACTTATGGCTACACCTTC. Translated: CASSIGQSTYGYTF.